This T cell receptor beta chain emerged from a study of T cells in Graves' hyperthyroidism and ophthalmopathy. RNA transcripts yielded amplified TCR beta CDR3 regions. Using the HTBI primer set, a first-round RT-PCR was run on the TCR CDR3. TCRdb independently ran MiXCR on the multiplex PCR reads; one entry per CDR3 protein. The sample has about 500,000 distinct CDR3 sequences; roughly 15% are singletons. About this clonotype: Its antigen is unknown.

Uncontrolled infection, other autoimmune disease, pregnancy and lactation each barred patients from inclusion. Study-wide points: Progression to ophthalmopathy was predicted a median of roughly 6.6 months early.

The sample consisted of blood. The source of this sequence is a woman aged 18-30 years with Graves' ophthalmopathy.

CDR3 in amino acids: CSAQPPPYNEQFF. Here the CDR3 DNA reads TGCAGTGCTCAGCCTCCCCCCTACAATGAGCAGTTCTTC. V usage is TRBV20-1 and J usage is TRBJ2-1; D is undetermined. The germline CDR1 and CDR2 sequences are DFQATT and SNEGSKA (reference sequence). This CDR3 region has 13 residues. The V end was cut by 5 bases, the J end by 2 bases, with 10 bases between.